The 14 T cell receptor beta chains below come from one sample, sequenced in a study of T cell repertoires in cytomegalovirus infection (dated by TCRdb to the late 2010s). This sample's treatment or condition label indicates: in vitro stimulation with specific CMV peptide epitopes to enrich CMV-specific T cells. Reads for this sample came from an Illumina HiSeq 1500. In-frame beta chains were kept once TCRdb had trimmed the public reads at Q25 with fastp and called clones with MiXCR. Each entry merges the rows of one CDR3 protein and shows their most common DNA and genes. The sample includes 750,000 to 900,000 distinct CDR3 sequences, with 25% to 35% observed a single time. Of the sample, around 13% falls within the top ten clones. These receptors' targets are unknown. The sequences come from cultured CD8+ T cells from PBMCs, collected from culture after CMV antigen stimulation. These receptors were taken from a human donor in good health (CMV status not recorded). Some clones in this sample may be carry-over from other donors' samples.

The chain uses TRBV6-5 and TRBJ2-3, with TRBD2 identical over 11 bases. Germline CDR1 and CDR2: MNHEY and SVGAGI. With 1 base clipped from V and 6 bases from J, the junction kept 9 bases outside the gene matches. This CDR3 region has 17 residues. Here the CDR3 reads CASSYLAGGPFFDTQYF. CDR3 bases: TGTGCCAGCAGTTACTTAGCGGGGGGGCCTTTTTTCGATACGCAGTATTTT.

This clonotype was recorded a few times. The chain joins TRBV20-1 to TRBJ2-7; D remains ambiguous. V lost 0 bases, J lost 4 bases, and 10 bases lay in between. The germline CDR1 and CDR2 sequences are DFQATT and SNEGSKA (reference sequence). The CDR3 runs 13 residues. The CDR3 nucleotides read TGCAGTGCTAGAGATCTCTACCTGTACGAGCAGTACTTC. Translating it yields CSARDLYLYEQYF.

The chain employs TRBV27 and TRBJ2-3; D tentatively fits TRBD1 or TRBD2 (5 bases each). This CDR3 comprises 15 residues. With 6 bases removed from V and 0 bases from J, the gap between germline ends came to 13 bases. The germline CDR1 and CDR2 sequences are MNHEY and SMNVEV (reference sequence). The CDR3 bases are TGTGCCAGCAGGGGGTATGGGGACAGCACAGATACGCAGTATTTT. It specifies CASRGYGDSTDTQYF.

This clonotype was seen many times. The chain recombines TRBV7-9 with TRBJ1-1; D gene unclear. This CDR3 region has 14 residues. Germline CDR1 and CDR2: SEHNR and FQNEAQ (reference sequence). The V end was cut by 11 bases, the J end by 1 base, with 17 bases between. The CDR3 nucleotides read TGTGCCTTACAAGAGGTTCCCCCGAACACTGAAGCTTTCTTT. Its translation is CALQEVPPNTEAFF.

The chain carries TRBV9 and TRBJ1-5; D remains ambiguous. Germline assignment: CDR1 SGDLS and CDR2 YYNGEE. The CDR3 runs to 12 residues. V was trimmed by 6 bases and J by 5 bases, leaving 9 bases between them. The CDR3 nucleotides read TGTGCCAGCAACAGTGGGGATCAGCCCCAGCATTTT. It codes for CASNSGDQPQHF.

This sequence joins TRBV12-3 or TRBV12-4 and TRBJ2-7; 8 nucleotides agree with TRBD2. CDR3 length: 14 residues. Trimming took 7 bases from V and 2 from J; bases not matched to a gene: 7. The CDR3: CASKLDGGAYEQYF. The DNA for the CDR3 is TGTGCCAGCAAACTAGACGGGGGGGCCTACGAGCAGTACTTC.

The chain combines TRBV10-3 with TRBJ2-5; D is unclear. Trimming cost V 2 bases and J 4 bases, with 17 bases left between them. This CDR3 spans 16 amino acids. Germline V gene sequence: CDR1 ENHRY, CDR2 SYGVKD. The CDR3 loop reads CAISEQDFENLETQYF. The CDR3 nucleotides read TGTGCCATCAGTGAGCAGGATTTCGAAAACCTAGAGACCCAGTACTTC.

This clonotype was counted only a few times. V gene TRBV4-1 combines with J gene TRBJ2-1, with 11 nucleotides matching TRBD1. Looked up from germline, CDR1 is MGHRA and CDR2 is YSYEKL. V lost 3 bases to trimming and J lost 7 bases; unmatched junction nucleotides: 5. The CDR3 contains 15 residues. CDR3: CASSQGGTGGNEQFF. CDR3 bases: TGCGCCAGCAGCCAGGGGGGGACAGGGGGGAATGAGCAGTTCTTC.

This clonotype was observed a few times. The chain employs TRBV6-1 and TRBJ2-1; D remains unclear. The CDR3 totals 12 residues. The germline CDR1 and CDR2 sequences are MNHNS and SASEGT. The ends were cut back, 8 bases at V and 16 bases at J, with 21 bases in the middle. CDR3 coding DNA: TGTGCCAGCCCCAGAGACTCTGGATCCCAATTCTTC. Protein product: CASPRDSGSQFF.

This clonotype has just a few counts. The chain recombines TRBV28 with TRBJ1-2; TRBD1 matches 7 bases. CDR3 size: 14 residues. The junction had 8 bases not matched to a gene; V was cut back by 5 bases and J by 5 bases. The germline V gene has CDR1 MDHEN and CDR2 SYDVKM. CDR3 coding DNA: TGTGCCAGCAGTCCTAGGACAGGCGTTTATGGCTACACCTTC. Protein sequence: CASSPRTGVYGYTF.

This clonotype was found many times. The chain employs TRBV7-2 and TRBJ1-5, with D unresolved. The CDR3 sequence is 12 residues long. Per the germline V gene, CDR1 is SGHTA and CDR2 is FQGNSA. Trimming removed 5 bases from V and 5 bases from J, with 7 bases in between. CDR3 amino acids: CASSQWDQPQHF. CDR3 DNA sequence: TGTGCCAGCAGCCAGTGGGATCAGCCCCAGCATTTT.

The rearrangement joins TRBV27 to TRBJ2-3; weak D call: TRBD2 (5 bases). The CDR3 runs 13 residues. Germline V CDR1 and CDR2: MNHEY, SMNVEV (reference sequence). Trimming removed 6 bases at V and 0 bases at J, with 7 bases between. The CDR3 sequence is CASSRGSTDTQYF. CDR3 DNA: TGTGCCAGCAGCCGCGGGAGCACAGATACGCAGTATTTT.

V and J are TRBV7-9 and TRBJ1-2; weak D call: TRBD1 (6 bases). V lost 0 bases and J 5 bases, leaving 13 bases between the germline ends. This CDR3 contains 15 residues. In germline, CDR1 is SEHNR, CDR2 FQNEAQ (reference sequence). The DNA for the CDR3 is TGTGCCAGCAGCTTAGCACAGGGATTGGATTATGGCTACACCTTC. Amino acid sequence: CASSLAQGLDYGYTF.

This clonotype was detected a few times. V usage is TRBV12-3 or TRBV12-4 and J usage is TRBJ2-5; 8 bases agree with TRBD1. With V trimmed by 1 base and J by 1 base, 8 bases remained unmatched. There are 17 residues in the CDR3. The CDR3 region has the DNA TGTGCCAGCAGTTTAGGCAGGGGGCGCCTCGTCCAAGAGACCCAGTACTTC. This encodes CASSLGRGRLVQETQYF.